The clone carrying this T cell receptor beta chain occurred many times. Its antigen is unidentified. The CDR3 sequence is 12 residues long. V was shortened by 8 bases and J by 6 bases, with 13 bases between the two germline ends. Specified time point: newly diagnosed GD, antithyroid drugs for less than 3 months. PBMCs were the source of the RNA used for TCR sequencing. This specimen belongs to a study of regulatory T cells in long-lasting Graves disease. Study-level background: Antithyroid drug exposure in newly diagnosed Graves' patients had lasted under 3 months.

iRepertoire HTBI primers and Arm-PCR of CDR3 regions built TCR beta libraries. TCRdb recomputed calls from the multiplex PCR reads with MiXCR, one row per CDR3 protein. Of a few hundred thousand distinct CDR3 sequences listed, over 15% are singletons. Study conclusions and caveats: Whereas new patients shared about a thousand public clonotypes, persistent patients shared more, at about 2,500.

The same sample was also studied in work on T cells in Graves' hyperthyroidism and ophthalmopathy. As reported in that work: Stable hyperthyroidism was told apart from ophthalmopathy by a model built on 13 V-J features.

The chain has TRBV12-3 or TRBV12-4 and TRBJ1-2; D gene ambiguous. The receptor comes from a man between 35 and 55 years old with Graves disease. The material was peripheral blood mononuclear cells (PBMCs), obtained at new diagnosis, from a patient treated with antithyroid drugs. In nucleotides, the CDR3 is TGTGCCAGCGTCGGAAGATGGGATGGCTACACCTTC. Translating gives CASVGRWDGYTF.